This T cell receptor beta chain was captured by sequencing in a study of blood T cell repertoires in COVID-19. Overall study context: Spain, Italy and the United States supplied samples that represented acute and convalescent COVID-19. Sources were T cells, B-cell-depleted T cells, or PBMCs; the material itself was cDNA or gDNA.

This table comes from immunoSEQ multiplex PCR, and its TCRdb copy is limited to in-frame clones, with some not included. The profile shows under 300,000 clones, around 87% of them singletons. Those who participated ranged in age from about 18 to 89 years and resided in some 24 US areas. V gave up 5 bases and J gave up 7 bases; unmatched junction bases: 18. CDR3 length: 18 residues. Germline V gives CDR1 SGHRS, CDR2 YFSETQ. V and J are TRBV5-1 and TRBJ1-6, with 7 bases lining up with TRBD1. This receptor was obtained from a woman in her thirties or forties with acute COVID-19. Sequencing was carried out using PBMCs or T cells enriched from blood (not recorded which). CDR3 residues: CASSSIGSRDSRNSPLHF. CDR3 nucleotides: TGCGCCAGCAGTTCAATCGGAAGCCGGGACAGTCGGAATTCACCCCTCCACTTT.